This T cell receptor (beta chain) derives from a study of read filtering for tumor transcriptome and immune sequencing. Turning to the study itself: Transcriptome libraries were built from DNase-treated RNA.

Trimming took 3 bases from V and 0 from J, leaving 17 bases between them. The CDR3 spans 17 residues. Germline CDR1 SEHNR, CDR2 FQNEAQ (reference sequence). The library was built from about 0.4 ug RNA with molecular barcoded adaptors for alpha/delta and beta/gamma chains. TCRdb itself ran the reads through MiXCR, one entry per CDR3 protein. The repertoire holds approximately 140,000 distinct CDR3 sequences, with less than 15% as singletons. The sample holds many counts of this clonotype. Sequencing was performed on a population of CD138-negative cells sorted from bone marrow. This TCR derives from a donor aged 40 or over with multiple myeloma. This chain links TRBV7-9 with TRBJ1-1; TRBD1 is a possible D gene (5 bases). The CDR3 sequence: CASSFSRPGGMNTEAFF. Written as DNA, the CDR3 is TGTGCCAGCAGCTTTTCTCGACCGGGGGGTATGAACACTGAAGCTTTCTTT.